This passage covers 3 T cell receptor beta chains from one sample sequenced in a study of blood T cell repertoires in COVID-19 (dated by TCRdb to about 2020). The library was produced with the immunoSEQ multiplex PCR assay. TCRdb retrieved this table from immuneACCESS and kept in-frame rearrangements only. Not all clones are present; in checked studies, unresolved V genes account for under half, and no reason is known for the remainder. The sample has more than 110,000 clones on record, roughly 85% of them singletons. Just under 3% of the sample lies in the top ten. Sequencing was performed on peripheral blood. The receptors derive from a man aged 45 to 65 with acute or convalescent COVID-19.

The V call is TRBV9, the J call TRBJ1-2; tentative D call: TRBD1 (5 bases). Germline CDR1 is SGDLS and CDR2 is YYNGEE. Trimming removed 3 bases at V and 4 bases at J, with 16 bases between. The CDR3 loop spans 15 amino acids. The CDR3 DNA reads as TGTGCCAGCAGCGGCCGCAGGGAGGAGAGCTATGGCTACACCTTC. Protein: CASSGRREESYGYTF.

This rearrangement joins TRBV3-1 (or the pseudogene TRBV3-2) to TRBJ2-1, with 9 bases lining up with TRBD1. Germline loops: CDR1 LGHDT, CDR2 YNNKEL (reference sequence). The CDR3 runs to 15 residues. Trimming removed 4 bases from V and 2 bases from J; junction bases left unmatched: 3. The CDR3 sequence: CASSLRQGAYNEQFF. CDR3 coding DNA: TGTGCCAGCAGCCTGAGACAGGGGGCCTACAATGAGCAGTTCTTC.

The rearrangement joins TRBV3-1 (or the pseudogene TRBV3-2) to TRBJ2-7, with 7 bases matching TRBD1. This CDR3 contains 14 residues. Per germline, CDR1 LGHDT and CDR2 YNNKEL (reference sequence). J gave up 2 bases and V 4 bases, and 5 bases lay outside the gene matches. CDR3 residues: CASSLQGGPYEQYF. DNA of the CDR3: TGTGCCAGCAGCCTCCAAGGGGGCCCCTACGAGCAGTACTTC.